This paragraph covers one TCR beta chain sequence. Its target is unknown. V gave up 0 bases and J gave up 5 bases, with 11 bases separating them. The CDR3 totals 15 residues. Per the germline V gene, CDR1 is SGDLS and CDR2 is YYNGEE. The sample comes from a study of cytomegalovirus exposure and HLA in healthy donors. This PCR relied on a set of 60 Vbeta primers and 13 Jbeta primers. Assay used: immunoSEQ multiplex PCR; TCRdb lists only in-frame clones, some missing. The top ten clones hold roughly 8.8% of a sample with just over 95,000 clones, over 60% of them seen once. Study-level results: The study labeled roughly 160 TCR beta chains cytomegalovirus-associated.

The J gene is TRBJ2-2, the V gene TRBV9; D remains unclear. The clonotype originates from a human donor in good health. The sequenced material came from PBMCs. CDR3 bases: TGTGCCAGCAGCGTAGATCCAGTACCAACCGGGGAGCTGTTTTTT. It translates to CASSVDPVPTGELFF.